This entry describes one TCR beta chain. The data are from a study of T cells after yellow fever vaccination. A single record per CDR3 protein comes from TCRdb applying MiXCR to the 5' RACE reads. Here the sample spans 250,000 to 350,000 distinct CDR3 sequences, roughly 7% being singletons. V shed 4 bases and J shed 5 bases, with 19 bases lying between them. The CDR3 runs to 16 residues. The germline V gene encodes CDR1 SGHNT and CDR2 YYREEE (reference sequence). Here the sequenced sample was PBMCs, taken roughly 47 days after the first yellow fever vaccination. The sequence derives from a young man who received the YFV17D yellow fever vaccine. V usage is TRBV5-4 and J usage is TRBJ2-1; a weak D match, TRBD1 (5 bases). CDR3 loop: CASSPWGTSIDNEQFF. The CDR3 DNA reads TGTGCCAGCAGCCCCTGGGGCACGTCCATCGACAATGAGCAGTTCTTC.